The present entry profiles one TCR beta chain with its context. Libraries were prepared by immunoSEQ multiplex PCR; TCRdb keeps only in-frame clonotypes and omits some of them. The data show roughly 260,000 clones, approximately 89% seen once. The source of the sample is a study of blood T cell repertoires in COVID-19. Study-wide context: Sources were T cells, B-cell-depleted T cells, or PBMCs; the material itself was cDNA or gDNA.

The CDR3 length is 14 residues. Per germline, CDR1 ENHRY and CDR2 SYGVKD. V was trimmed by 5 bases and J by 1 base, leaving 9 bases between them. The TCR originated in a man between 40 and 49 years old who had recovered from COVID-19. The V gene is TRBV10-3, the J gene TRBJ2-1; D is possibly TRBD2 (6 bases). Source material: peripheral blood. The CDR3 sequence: CAISQGRSYNEQFF. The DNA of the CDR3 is TGTGCCATCAGTCAAGGGAGGTCCTACAATGAGCAGTTCTTC.